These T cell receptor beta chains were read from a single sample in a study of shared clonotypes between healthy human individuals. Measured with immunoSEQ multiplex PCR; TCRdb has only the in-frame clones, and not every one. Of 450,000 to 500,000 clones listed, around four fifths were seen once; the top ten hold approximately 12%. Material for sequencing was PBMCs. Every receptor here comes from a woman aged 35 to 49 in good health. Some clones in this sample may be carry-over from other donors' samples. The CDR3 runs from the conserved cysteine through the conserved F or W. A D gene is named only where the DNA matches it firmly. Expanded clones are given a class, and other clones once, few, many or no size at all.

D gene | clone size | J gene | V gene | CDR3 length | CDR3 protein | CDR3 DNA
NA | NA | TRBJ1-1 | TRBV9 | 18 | CASSARRGPLLREGEAFF | TGTGCCAGCAGCGCTAGGCGGGGCCCCCTTTTGAGAGAGGGTGAAGCTTTCTTT
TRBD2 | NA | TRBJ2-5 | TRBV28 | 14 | CASSPPGGTGTQYF | TGTGCCAGCAGCCCCCCGGGAGGGACGGGGACCCAGTACTTC
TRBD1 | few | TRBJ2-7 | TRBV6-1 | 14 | CASSPGTGKFEQYF | TGTGCCAGCAGTCCCGGGACAGGGAAGTTCGAGCAGTACTTC
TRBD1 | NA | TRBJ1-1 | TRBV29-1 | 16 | CSAAPILQGARTEAFF | TGCAGCGCCGCCCCCATTTTACAGGGGGCCCGAACTGAAGCTTTCTTT
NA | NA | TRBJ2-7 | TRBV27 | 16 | CASSLSVGVSSYEQYF | TGTGCCAGCAGTTTATCCGTAGGGGTGTCGTCCTACGAGCAGTACTTC
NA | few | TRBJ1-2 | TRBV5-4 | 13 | CASSPETGYGYTF | TGTGCCAGCAGCCCCGAGACAGGCTATGGCTACACCTTC
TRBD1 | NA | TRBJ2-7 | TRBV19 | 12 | CASSMGTGEQYF | TGTGCCAGTAGTATGGGGACAGGCGAGCAGTACTTC
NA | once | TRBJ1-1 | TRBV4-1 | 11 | CASSRSREAFF | TGCGCCAGCAGCCGAAGTAGGGAAGCTTTCTTT
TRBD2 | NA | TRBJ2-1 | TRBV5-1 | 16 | CASSLDGSGTYNEQFF | TGCGCCAGCAGCTTGGATGGTAGCGGGACTTACAATGAGCAGTTCTTC
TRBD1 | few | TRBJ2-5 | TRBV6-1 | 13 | CASRWTGEETQYF | TGTGCCAGCAGATGGACAGGGGAAGAGACCCAGTACTTC
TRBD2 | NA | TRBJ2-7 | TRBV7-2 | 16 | CASSLTPSGSSHEQYF | TGTGCCAGCAGCTTAACCCCTAGCGGGAGCTCGCACGAGCAGTACTTC
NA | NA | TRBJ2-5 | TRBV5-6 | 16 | CASSPRGGPSEETQYF | TGTGCCAGCAGCCCGCGGGGTGGGCCTTCCGAAGAGACCCAGTACTTC
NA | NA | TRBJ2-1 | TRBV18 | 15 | CASSTKTSFDNEQFF | TGTGCCAGCTCAACTAAAACTAGTTTCGACAATGAGCAGTTCTTC
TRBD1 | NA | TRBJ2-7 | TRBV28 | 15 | CASSPRDRVAHEQYF | TGTGCCAGCAGTCCCCGTGACAGGGTTGCACACGAGCAGTACTTC
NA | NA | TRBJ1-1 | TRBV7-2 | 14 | CASSLARAVPEAFF | TGTGCCAGCAGCTTAGCCCGGGCCGTTCCCGAAGCTTTCTTT
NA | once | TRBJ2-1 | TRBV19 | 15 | CASSIRRDSYNEQFF | TGTGCCAGTAGTATAAGGCGTGACTCCTACAATGAGCAGTTCTTC
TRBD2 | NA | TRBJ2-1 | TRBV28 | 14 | CASSPGLVHNEQFF | TGTGCCAGCAGCCCCGGACTAGTCCACAATGAGCAGTTCTTC